This TCR beta chain was documented in a study of graft-versus-host responses after intestinal transplantation. Study-wide background: In this cohort, recipients had multivisceral, liver-intestinal, or isolated intestinal transplants.

The protocol was immunoSEQ multiplex PCR, while the TCRdb copy is restricted to in-frame clones and leaves out a portion. The sample includes around 8,000 clones, around 30% of them seen just once. The reaction was completed, and proliferating CFSE-low CD3+CD4+ and CD3+CD8+ responders were then sorted. V lost 6 bases and J lost 6, with 11 bases in between. The CDR3 totals 12 residues. The germline CDR1 and CDR2 sequences are MDHEN and SYDVKM. Whole-study results and caveats: GvH clones appeared in recipient marrow, some first in ileum or blood.

Sequencing used alloreactive CD4+ T cells from a mixed lymphocyte reaction culture, obtained before intestinal transplant. Subset of the sample: CFSE-low proliferating T cells sorted from roughly 6-day pre-transplant mixed lymphocyte reaction (GvH or HvG direction). This TCR was sampled from a human patient who received an intestinal transplant. This chain joins TRBV28 and TRBJ1-1; D call uncertain. The CDR3 sequence: CASSWSSPEAFF. CDR3 coding DNA: TGTGCCAGCAGCTGGTCGAGTCCTGAAGCTTTCTTT.